The subject of this entry is one T cell receptor (beta chain). Its target is not known. This entry comes from a study of cytomegalovirus exposure and HLA in healthy donors. Primers: 60 Vbeta forward and 13 Jbeta reverse. Profiling relied on immunoSEQ multiplex PCR, and the TCRdb table lists in-frame clones only, not all of them. Here the sample spans about 69,000 clones, approximately 74% being singletons. V was clipped by 2 bases and J by 3 bases; unmatched bases: 1. This CDR3 spans 14 amino acids. Germline V gene data show CDR1 as KGHSH and CDR2 as LQKENI. Study outcomes and limitations: Analyses of presence and absence presupposed an approximately uniform sequencing depth across donors.

The V call is TRBV18, the J call TRBJ1-5, with 7 positions matching TRBD1. This clonotype originated in a woman aged 30 to 39 in good health and CMV-seropositive. Sequenced input: PBMCs. CDR3 bases: TGTGCCAGCTCACCAGGGACAGCCAATCAGCCCCAGCATTTT. This sequence encodes CASSPGTANQPQHF.